These T cell receptor beta chains were read from a single sample in a study of control samples from healthy donors and cancer patients. The protocol was immunoSEQ multiplex PCR, while the TCRdb copy is restricted to in-frame clones and leaves out a portion. The repertoire holds about 140,000 clones, with less than 95% as singletons. Sequenced material: blood. These receptors came from a man aged 18-30 years in good health. Each CDR3 is given with its conserved first and last residue. The D gene is left open where the match is weak. Clone size, where shown, is once, few, many, or a class for clones that have expanded.

j_call	d_call	cdr3_length	v_call	clone_size	cdr3_aa	cdr3_nt
TRBJ1-1	NA	14	TRBV27	NA	CASSFVGGNTEAFF	TGTGCCAGCAGTTTTGTGGGAGGGAACACTGAAGCTTTCTTT
TRBJ1-2	NA	15	TRBV7-9	NA	CASSPALGPIYGYTF	TGTGCCAGCAGCCCCGCCCTCGGGCCGATCTATGGCTACACCTTC
TRBJ1-1	TRBD1	14	TRBV27	NA	CASSLDRGYTEAFF	TGTGCCAGCAGTTTGGACAGGGGTTACACTGAAGCTTTCTTT
TRBJ1-2	TRBD1	14	TRBV7-9	once	CASSLGLGQYGYTF	TGTGCCAGCAGCTTAGGTCTGGGACAGTATGGCTACACCTTC
TRBJ2-5	NA	12	TRBV18	NA	CASSPSQETQYF	TGTGCCAGCTCACCGTCACAAGAGACCCAGTACTTC
TRBJ2-3	NA	14	TRBV5-1	NA	CASSSGLSTDTQYF	TGCGCCAGCAGCTCGGGACTCAGCACAGATACGCAGTATTTT
TRBJ2-4	TRBD2	17	TRBV19	NA	CASSLGLAGGVENIQYF	TGTGCCAGTAGCCTCGGACTAGCGGGGGGGGTCGAAAACATTCAGTACTTC
TRBJ2-7	TRBD1	14	TRBV9	NA	CASSLGTGVYEQYF	TGTGCCAGCAGCCTAGGGACAGGGGTCTACGAGCAGTACTTC
TRBJ2-7	NA	16	TRBV15	NA	CATSRDSPIRDYEQYF	TGTGCCACCAGCAGAGATTCGCCAATCCGAGACTACGAGCAGTACTTC
TRBJ2-7	TRBD1	14	TRBV18	once	CASSPRGQAYEQYF	TGTGCCAGCTCACCAAGAGGACAGGCATACGAGCAGTACTTC
TRBJ2-5	NA	15	TRBV6-2/TRBV6-3	NA	CASSSWAGSQETQYF	TGTGCCAGCAGTTCTTGGGCGGGGAGCCAAGAGACCCAGTACTTC
TRBJ2-2	NA	13	TRBV5-4	NA	CASSLTPTGELFF	TGTGCCAGCAGCCTGACTCCTACCGGGGAGCTGTTTTTT
TRBJ2-7	TRBD2	13	TRBV6-5	few	CASRLAGPYEQYF	TGTGCCAGCCGACTAGCGGGCCCCTACGAGCAGTACTTC
TRBJ2-7	NA	14	TRBV2	NA	CASSERGLTYEQYF	TGTGCCAGCAGTGAGAGGGGACTGACCTACGAGCAGTACTTC
TRBJ2-7	NA	13	TRBV2	NA	CASSEQGPYEQYF	TGTGCCAGCAGTGAACAGGGGCCCTACGAGCAGTACTTC
TRBJ1-1	NA	16	TRBV7-2	NA	CASGGSAGNMNTEAFF	TGTGCCAGCGGCGGATCCGCAGGGAACATGAACACTGAAGCTTTCTTT
TRBJ2-7	NA	13	TRBV6-5	NA	CASRQGGGYEQYF	TGTGCCAGCAGACAGGGGGGGGGCTACGAGCAGTACTTC
TRBJ2-3	TRBD2	18	TRBV5-1	NA	CASSQGSGLAGLTDTQYF	TGCGCCAGCAGCCAGGGGTCGGGACTAGCGGGGCTCACAGATACGCAGTATTTT
TRBJ1-1	NA	13	TRBV28	NA	CASKSPGATEAFF	TGTGCCAGCAAATCCCCAGGGGCCACTGAAGCTTTCTTT
TRBJ2-7	NA	15	TRBV7-9	NA	CASSLSLGFGYEQYF	TGTGCCAGCAGCTTATCGCTAGGGTTCGGATACGAGCAGTACTTC
TRBJ1-2	NA	14	TRBV10-3	NA	CAISESSGFYGYTF	TGTGCCATCAGTGAGTCGAGCGGGTTTTATGGCTACACCTTC
TRBJ2-3	TRBD1	15	TRBV7-9	NA	CASSSRDRNTDTQYF	TGTGCCAGCAGCTCCCGGGACAGAAACACAGATACGCAGTATTTT
TRBJ1-1	NA	14	TRBV30	NA	CAWSGLVGRTEAFF	TGTGCCTGGAGTGGTTTGGTGGGCCGAACTGAAGCTTTCTTT
TRBJ1-2	TRBD1	13	TRBV19	once	CASSISQGDGYTF	TGTGCCAGTAGTATATCCCAGGGGGATGGCTACACCTTC
TRBJ2-3	TRBD2	15	TRBV30	NA	CAWRRTSGGAGTQYF	TGTGCCTGGAGGCGGACTAGCGGGGGGGCCGGTACGCAGTATTTT
TRBJ2-5	NA	18	TRBV3-1/TRBV3-2	NA	CASSRRPHAGWEQETQYF	TGTGCCAGCAGCCGCAGGCCCCATGCGGGGTGGGAGCAAGAGACCCAGTACTTC
TRBJ2-3	NA	12	TRBV28	NA	CASSVGTLMQYF	TGTGCCAGCAGCGTCGGGACTCTAATGCAGTATTTT
TRBJ2-3	NA	15	TRBV2	NA	CASSEWAVSTDTQYF	TGTGCCAGCAGTGAATGGGCGGTGAGCACAGATACGCAGTATTTT
TRBJ1-4	TRBD1	14	TRBV2	NA	CASSADRGGEKLFF	TGTGCCAGCAGTGCGGACAGGGGAGGGGAAAAACTGTTTTTT
TRBJ1-2	NA	14	TRBV18	NA	CASSPREETRDYTF	TGTGCCAGCTCACCTAGGGAGGAGACCCGGGACTACACCTTC
TRBJ1-1	TRBD1	17	TRBV19	NA	CASTPISGGAGGTEAFF	TGTGCCAGCACCCCTATATCAGGGGGCGCTGGGGGCACTGAAGCTTTCTTT
TRBJ2-2	TRBD1	18	TRBV19	NA	CASSPGTGIPLNTGELFF	TGTGCCAGTAGTCCCGGGACAGGGATCCCACTGAACACCGGGGAGCTGTTTTTT
TRBJ1-3	NA	16	TRBV10-3	once	CAISEAGRSPGNTIYF	TGTGCCATCAGTGAGGCAGGGAGGTCTCCTGGAAACACCATATATTTT
TRBJ2-3	NA	12	TRBV15	NA	CATSPGRDTQYF	TGTGCCACCAGCCCGGGGCGGGATACGCAGTATTTT
TRBJ1-1	TRBD1	15	TRBV28	NA	CASRTRGGMNTEAFF	TGTGCCAGCAGAACGAGAGGGGGCATGAACACTGAAGCTTTCTTT
TRBJ1-2	NA	12	TRBV30	NA	CAWSVQNYGYTF	TGTGCCTGGAGTGTTCAAAACTATGGCTACACCTTC
TRBJ2-3	TRBD2	16	TRBV7-3	NA	CASSLNLAGGSDTQYF	TGTGCCAGCAGCTTAAATTTAGCGGGGGGATCAGATACGCAGTATTTT
TRBJ1-3	TRBD1	15	TRBV7-9	once	CASSVWDRAGNTIYF	TGTGCCAGCAGCGTCTGGGACAGGGCTGGAAACACCATATATTTT
TRBJ1-4	NA	15	TRBV4-2	NA	CASSLFGPHNEKLFF	TGTGCCAGCAGCCTGTTCGGACCGCATAATGAAAAACTGTTTTTT
TRBJ1-2	TRBD1	16	TRBV28	NA	CASSLYGTGVGYGYTF	TGTGCCAGCAGTTTATACGGGACAGGGGTGGGCTATGGCTACACCTTC
TRBJ1-2	NA	15	TRBV4-3	NA	CASSQGRSSNYGYTF	TGCGCCAGCAGCCAAGGACGGAGTTCTAACTATGGCTACACCTTC
TRBJ1-2	NA	15	TRBV7-9	NA	CASSSGDGFNYGYTF	TGTGCCAGCAGCTCAGGAGACGGTTTCAACTATGGCTACACCTTC
TRBJ1-1	NA	14	TRBV6-5	NA	CASSIGTLNTEAFF	TGTGCCAGCAGTATTGGGACGTTGAACACTGAAGCTTTCTTT
TRBJ2-7	TRBD2	17	TRBV4-1	NA	CASSQVPSGGVSYEQYF	TGCGCCAGCAGCCAAGTTCCAAGCGGGGGAGTATCCTACGAGCAGTACTTC
TRBJ1-3	NA	15	TRBV30	once	CAWSEDSQVGNTIYF	TGTGCCTGGAGTGAGGATTCCCAGGTGGGAAACACCATATATTTT
TRBJ1-3	TRBD1	17	TRBV19	once	CASSIRDSPSSGNTIYF	TGTGCCAGTAGTATTCGGGACAGCCCTAGCTCTGGAAACACCATATATTTT
TRBJ2-7	TRBD1	15	TRBV5-1	NA	CASSLTAGGGYEQYF	TGCGCCAGCAGCTTGACGGCAGGGGGTGGCTACGAGCAGTACTTC
TRBJ1-2	NA	16	TRBV4-1	NA	CASSQEAGPTNYGYTF	TGCGCCAGCAGCCAAGAGGCTGGACCCACTAACTATGGCTACACCTTC
TRBJ1-2	NA	15	TRBV3-1/TRBV3-2	NA	CASSPRGTAVDGYTF	TGTGCCAGCAGCCCACGCGGGACGGCTGTGGATGGCTACACCTTC
TRBJ1-2	NA	12	TRBV25-1	NA	CASTTGIYGYTF	TGTGCCAGCACAACAGGGATCTATGGCTACACCTTC
TRBJ2-7	TRBD2	16	TRBV5-1	NA	CASSPELAGGLIEQYF	TGCGCCAGCAGCCCAGAACTAGCGGGGGGATTGATCGAGCAGTACTTC
TRBJ2-7	NA	13	TRBV10-3	NA	CAIRQDSWYEQYF	TGTGCCATCAGACAAGACAGCTGGTACGAGCAGTACTTC
TRBJ1-2	TRBD1	17	TRBV23-1	once	CASSQSENTGEDYGYTF	TGCGCCAGCAGTCAATCTGAAAATACAGGGGAGGACTATGGCTACACCTTC
TRBJ2-7	TRBD1	18	TRBV28	NA	CASSEGQRRDRELHEQYF	TGTGCCAGCAGTGAGGGGCAACGCCGGGACAGGGAACTACACGAGCAGTACTTC
TRBJ1-6	TRBD1	13	TRBV30	NA	CAWGTGATSPLHF	TGTGCCTGGGGGACAGGGGCAACATCACCCCTCCACTTT